Below are 25 T cell receptor beta chains sequenced from a single sample in a study of blood T cell repertoires in COVID-19. Clones were read by immunoSEQ multiplex PCR, and TCRdb kept only the in-frame ones, dropping some. This sample carries 160,000 or so clones, about 82% of them seen once, and the ten largest clones take 6.5% to 7%. The material sequenced was peripheral blood. The receptors were sampled from a man in his 70s with active or convalescent COVID-19.

V gene TRBV12-3 or TRBV12-4 combines with J gene TRBJ2-7; tentatively, D is TRBD1 (6 bases). Trimming took 6 bases from V and 5 from J, leaving 14 bases between them. The CDR3 extends over 13 amino acids. CDR3: CASRVQGLHEQYF. Here the CDR3 DNA reads TGTGCCAGCAGGGTACAGGGTTTGCACGAGCAGTACTTC.

CDR3 protein: CASSTAGGEIEAFF. CDR3 in DNA: TGTGCCAGCTCAACTGCCGGGGGAGAGATTGAAGCTTTCTTT. The rearrangement links TRBV18 to TRBJ1-1, with D perhaps TRBD1 (5 bases). Germline V lookup: CDR1 KGHSH, CDR2 LQKENI. The CDR3 is 14 residues long. V lost 5 bases and J 7 bases, leaving 17 bases between the germline ends.

Concerning this clone: Other DNA sequences within the sample encode an identical CDR3. V usage is TRBV3-1 (or the pseudogene TRBV3-2) and J usage is TRBJ2-1; D uncertain. Germline V gives CDR1 LGHDT, CDR2 YNNKEL (reference sequence). V shed 3 bases and J shed 4 bases, with 4 bases lying between them. This CDR3 contains 12 residues. CDR3 bases: TGTGCCAGCAGCCAGACTTACAATGAGCAGTTCTTC. Residues: CASSQTYNEQFF.

The sample holds a few counts of this clone. The chain has TRBV7-2 and TRBJ2-1; TRBD2 agrees at 8 bases. The CDR3 is 15 residues long. Germline trimming cut 2 bases from V and 5 bases from J; bases unmatched to any gene: 5. Germline V gene lookup returns CDR1 SGHTA and CDR2 FQGNSA. The CDR3 spells CASSLFSGAHNEQFF. The CDR3 bases are TGTGCCAGCAGCTTATTTAGCGGGGCCCACAATGAGCAGTTCTTC.

The V and J genes are TRBV6-6 and TRBJ1-2; tentative D call: TRBD1 (5 bases). The CDR3 totals 12 residues. Trimming left V 7 bases short and J 10 bases short, with 16 bases between. Germline V gives CDR1 MNHNY, CDR2 SVGAGI (reference sequence). The CDR3 region is CASTDGGVDYTF. In nucleotides, the CDR3 is TGTGCCAGCACCGACGGGGGGGTTGACTACACCTTC.

The chain recombines TRBV18 with TRBJ2-5, with D possibly matching TRBD1 (5 bases). This CDR3 has 15 amino acids. The V gene's germline CDR1 is KGHSH and CDR2 LQKENI. V was shortened by 3 bases and J by 3 bases, with 14 bases between the two germline ends. The CDR3 DNA sequence: TGTGCCAGCTCACCCAGACAGCGCCTAGAAGAGACCCAGTACTTC. This encodes CASSPRQRLEETQYF.

This chain uses TRBV3-1 (or the pseudogene TRBV3-2) with TRBJ2-3; unclear D gene. The CDR3 consists of 13 residues. The germline V gene has CDR1 LGHDT and CDR2 YNNKEL (reference sequence). With 1 base removed from V and 7 bases from J, the gap between germline ends came to 9 bases. The CDR3 DNA reads as TGTGCCAGCAGCCAAGGAGGAGCTTATACGCAGTATTTT. This gives the protein CASSQGGAYTQYF.

This clone appeared a few times. The chain is built from TRBV21-1 and TRBJ1-1. TRBV21-1 is deemed a pseudogene. There are 10 residues in the CDR3. The CDR3 DNA reads as TGTGCCCGACTCCGGCCTGAAGCTTTCTTT. It codes for CARLRPEAFF.

Worth noting for this clone: Germline and junction disagree at one end, which may indicate a read error. This chain connects TRBV15 to TRBJ2-7; 9 nucleotides line up with TRBD1. Germline values: CDR1 LNHNV, CDR2 YYDKDF (reference sequence). CDR3 length: 12 amino acids. This CDR3 is CATSRDGTGKLF. In DNA form, the CDR3 reads TGTGCCACCAGCAGAGATGGGACAGGGAAACTCTTC. Drawing the rest from reference TRBV15 and TRBJ2-7, the complete variable domain is DAMVIQNPRYQVTQFGKPVTLSCSQTLNHNVMYWYQQKSSQAPKLLFHYYDKDFNNEADTPDNFQSRRPNTSFCFLDIRSPGLGDTAMYLCATSRDGTGKLFGPGTRLTVT.

This chain uses TRBV6-4 with TRBJ1-2, with D perhaps matching TRBD1 (6 bases). Trimming took off 2 bases at V and 4 bases at J, with 32 bases between the two ends. In germline, CDR1 is MRHNA, CDR2 SNTAGT. CDR3 size: 21 residues. CDR3: CASSDPYTSTGQCAWAYGYTF. The CDR3 nucleotides read TGTGCCAGCAGTGACCCCTATACCTCGACAGGCCAATGCGCTTGGGCCTATGGCTACACCTTC.

This chain joins TRBV4-2 and TRBJ2-4; D remains ambiguous. The germline gives CDR1 LGHNA, CDR2 YNFKEQ. Between the trimmed V and J ends, which lost 1 base and 10 bases, there was a span of 11 bases. The CDR3 loop spans 13 amino acids. CDR3 nucleotides: TGTGCCAGCAGCCAAGGAAACAGTGAGATTCAGTACTTC. The encoded protein is CASSQGNSEIQYF.

The V call is TRBV9, the J call TRBJ2-3; 11 nucleotides match TRBD1. In germline, CDR1 is SGDLS, CDR2 YYNGEE. With 3 bases clipped from V and 1 base from J, the junction kept 4 bases outside the gene matches. This CDR3 is 16 amino acids long. CDR3 amino acids: CASSAGTGGGTDTQYF. The CDR3 DNA reads as TGTGCCAGCAGCGCGGGGACAGGGGGGGGCACAGATACGCAGTATTTT.

The chain joins TRBV5-1 to TRBJ2-7; weak D call: TRBD2 (6 bases). The CDR3 sequence is 15 residues long. The germline V and J ends were trimmed by 0 bases and 2 bases, with 12 bases remaining between them. Germline V gene sequence: CDR1 SGHRS, CDR2 YFSETQ. The CDR3 DNA follows: TGCGCCAGCAGCTTGGCGTTGGGGGGTCCCTACGAGCAGTACTTC. Its translation is CASSLALGGPYEQYF.

The rearrangement uses TRBV28 and TRBJ2-7; 7 bases map to TRBD2. This CDR3 region has 13 residues. Germline V lookup: CDR1 MDHEN, CDR2 SYDVKM. Trimming removed 3 bases from V and 2 bases from J; junction bases left unmatched: 1. The DNA for the CDR3 is TGTGCCAGCAGTTTGCGGGAGACCTACGAGCAGTACTTC. Protein: CASSLRETYEQYF.

The V and J genes are TRBV5-5 and TRBJ1-2; 7 positions agree with TRBD1. The CDR3 runs to 14 residues. CDR1 SGHKS and CDR2 YYEKEE come from the germline V gene (reference sequence). The trim removed 2 bases at V and 8 bases at J, leaving 9 bases unmatched. The CDR3 nucleotides read TGTGCCAGCAGCTTCTCCCAGGGGGGTTACGGCTACACCTTC. It translates to CASSFSQGGYGYTF.

The rearrangement links TRBV30 to TRBJ1-4; D is ambiguous. V gave up 4 bases and J gave up 8 bases, with 11 bases separating them. The CDR3 contains 12 residues. Looked up from germline, CDR1 is GTSNPN and CDR2 is SVGIG (reference sequence). The CDR3 sequence is CAWNKPGEKLFF. CDR3 bases: TGTGCCTGGAACAAGCCGGGGGAAAAACTGTTTTTT.

The chain joins TRBV12-3 or TRBV12-4 to TRBJ2-7; 9 bases fit TRBD1. The junction had 9 bases not matched to a gene; V was cut back by 3 bases and J by 12 bases. The CDR3 sequence is 13 residues long. The CDR3 is CASSFGGTTGGYF. The CDR3 coding sequence is TGTGCCAGCAGTTTCGGTGGAACGACAGGGGGGTACTTC.

This clone was picked up one time. DNA for the CDR3: TGCGCCAGCAGCCGTATCACGGGACAGGGAGACACCATATATTTT. Protein sequence: CASSRITGQGDTIYF. The V gene is TRBV5-1, the J gene TRBJ1-3; 9 nucleotides agree with TRBD1. CDR1 is SGHRS and CDR2 is YFSETQ in the germline V gene. Trimming cost V 4 bases and J 8 bases; bases outside gene matches: 10. The CDR3 length is 15 residues.

This rearrangement joins TRBV9 to TRBJ1-1, with 8 bases that match TRBD1. Germline V lookup: CDR1 SGDLS, CDR2 YYNGEE. V was clipped by 1 base and J by 8 bases; unmatched bases: 10. The CDR3 is 15 residues long. CDR3 amino acids: CASSVQGARNSEAFF. In DNA form, the CDR3 reads TGTGCCAGCAGCGTACAGGGGGCGAGGAATTCGGAAGCTTTCTTT. The entire variable domain, with the rest obtained from reference TRBV9 and TRBJ1-1, is as follows: DSGVTQTPKHLITATGQRVTLRCSPRSGDLSVYWYQQSLDQGLQFLIQYYNGEERAKGNILERFSAQQFPDLHSELNLSSLELGDSALYFCASSVQGARNSEAFFGQGTRLTVV.

The J gene is TRBJ2-4, the V gene TRBV4-3, with 9 positions matching TRBD1. There are 15 residues in the CDR3. V lost 4 bases and J lost 5; bases outside the gene matches: 6. Germline V lookup: CDR1 LGHNA, CDR2 YSLEER. This CDR3 reads CASSPAGDRENIQYF. Here the CDR3 DNA reads TGCGCCAGCAGCCCAGCAGGGGACAGGGAAAACATTCAGTACTTC.

The genes are TRBV9 and TRBJ2-7, with D tentatively TRBD1 (6 bases). CDR1 SGDLS and CDR2 YYNGEE come from the germline V gene. Trimming removed 3 bases from V and 1 base from J, with 11 bases in between. CDR3 length equals 14 residues. In nucleotides, the CDR3 is TGTGCCAGCAGCGCCGGGACATCGTCCTACGAGCAGTACTTC. It specifies CASSAGTSSYEQYF.

This clone appeared once. This sequence joins TRBV5-1 and TRBJ2-1; D is undetermined. The CDR3 sequence is 14 residues long. V lost 2 bases to trimming and J lost 0 bases, with 6 bases between them. CDR1 SGHRS and CDR2 YFSETQ come from the germline V gene. The CDR3 spells CASSLESSYNEQFF. The CDR3 nucleotides are TGCGCCAGCAGCTTAGAGAGCTCCTACAATGAGCAGTTCTTC.

The V gene is TRBV9, the J gene TRBJ1-6; D is possibly TRBD1 (6 bases). V was pared by 3 bases and J by 4 bases, with 14 bases between. The CDR3 spans 16 residues. From germline, CDR1 is SGDLS and CDR2 YYNGEE. The CDR3: CASSDPHGQYNSPLHF. CDR3 in DNA: TGTGCCAGCAGCGACCCCCACGGACAGTATAATTCACCCCTCCACTTT.

The chain is built from TRBV10-1 and TRBJ2-3; D remains unclear. CDR3 length: 14 residues. Trimming took off 0 bases at V and 10 bases at J, with 14 bases between the two ends. Germline CDR1 and CDR2: WNHNN and SYGVQD (reference sequence). CDR3: CASSESSQDIPQYF. The CDR3 region has the DNA TGCGCCAGCAGTGAGTCGTCTCAGGATATTCCGCAGTATTTT.

The V gene is TRBV11-1, the J gene TRBJ1-1; D is perhaps TRBD1 (6 bases). The CDR3 contains 13 residues. V lost 5 bases to trimming and J lost 11 bases, with 18 bases between them. Germline V gene sequence: CDR1 SGHAT, CDR2 FQDESV (reference sequence). CDR3 sequence reads: CASSSQGSSLAFF. CDR3 DNA: TGTGCCAGCAGCAGTCAGGGGTCCTCGTTGGCTTTCTTT. Full variable domain (remainder filled in from reference TRBV11-1 and TRBJ1-1): EAEVAQSPRYKITEKSQAVAFWCDPISGHATLYWYRQILGQGPELLVQFQDESVVDDSQLPKDRFSAERLKGVDSTLKIQPAELGDSAMYLCASSSQGSSLAFFGQGTRLTVV.